The source of this TCR beta chain is a study of T cells in Graves' hyperthyroidism and ophthalmopathy (dated by TCRdb to between 2018 and 2021). Regarding the research as a whole: Peripheral blood was sampled at the time of initial diagnosis, prior to any treatment. To identify TCR V-J signatures that set the groups apart, the researchers used a discovery cohort of 100 patients, made up of under 50 with Graves' ophthalmopathy and 55 to 65 with stable Graves' hyperthyroidism. According to the paper, TCR Vbeta CDR3 sequencing was carried out on 135 peripheral blood samples, which came from over 40 ophthalmopathy, around 74 hyperthyroidism and approximately 17 progressor patients. Thyroid tissue and blood T-cell repertoires from more than five Graves' hyperthyroidism patients were also compared in the study. Once sampling was done, hyperthyroidism patients were given methimazole at a starting dose of 30 mg daily, whereas ophthalmopathy patients were given high-dose intravenous methylprednisolone. Whether ophthalmopathy could be predicted prospectively was tested in an independent validation cohort made up of some 20 hyperthyroidism patients plus 17 patients who later progressed to ophthalmopathy. For training and testing, the 100 or so patients in the discovery cohort were randomly divided in a 7:3 ratio.

TCR beta CDR3 regions were amplified from RNA transcripts. The first round of RT-PCR for the TCR CDR3 was performed with the HTBI primer set and the Qiagen OneStep RT-PCR kit. A second multiplex PCR round built the libraries, followed by size selection and purification. Libraries were sequenced paired-end with 100 bp reads on an Illumina HiSeq2000. The authors' pipeline ran thus. SOAPnuke was used to process the raw data, removing reads that contained adapters or uncalled bases, had a mean Phred below 15, or lacked an exact match to the constant primer or identifier. COPE v1.2.5 was used to merge high-quality paired reads, and clonotypes were defined as unique nucleotide sequences. Clonotypes were aligned to IMGT TRBV, TRBD and TRBJ reference segments using MiTCR v1.1. The analysis was restricted to V-J combinations with a frequency above 0.0001, which together covered 98% to 99.2% of the repertoires. The TCS score was defined as F50 (clonal expansion) divided by E x V (chaos), with BLOSUM62-based TCRdist calculated between CDR3 peptides within each V-J. Welch's t-statistics and random forest reduced fewer than 550 V-J features to some 14, which were used in a naive Bayes classifier (R e1071). TCRdb trimmed public reads at Q25 via fastp, called clones via MiXCR and kept in-frame beta chains. Rows are unified per CDR3 protein, each entry keeping the most common DNA and genes. Clone size and V and J calls follow TCRdb, not the original study. This sample holds a few hundred thousand distinct CDR3 sequences; just under 15% were observed only once. Of the sample, approximately 29% falls within the top ten clones.

Points on this clonotype: The specificity of this receptor is unknown. Base qualities are not recorded, but no much larger clone differs from it by a single base.

Broader findings and caveats from the paper: Sample size was not statistically predetermined, and investigators were not blinded to group allocation. In validation, progression to ophthalmopathy was predicted by the model with 70% to 71% sensitivity and approximately 78% specificity, a median of about 6.8 months before onset. Most expanded thyroid clonotypes (frequency above 0.001) were also found in blood, which suggests that blood repertoires may mirror thyroid immune responses. Ophthalmopathy was separated from stable hyperthyroidism by a 13 V-J signature model, with over 85% sensitivity and about 81% specificity obtained in cross-validation and 80%/75% obtained in testing.

Stable Graves' hyperthyroidism was defined as the absence of progression to ophthalmopathy over 18 months of follow-up. Hyperthyroidism patients were newly diagnosed, had a disease duration of under 2 months, and were aged 18 to 65 years. Any patient with an uncontrolled infection, another autoimmune disease, pregnancy or lactation was excluded. Diagnoses relied on clinical symptoms, serum thyroxine and TRAb, thyroid ultrasound and orbital computed tomography. Ficoll-Paque density gradient centrifugation was used to isolate PBMCs from about 10 ml of fresh peripheral blood. Total RNA was extracted using Trizol reagent, and RNA quality was assessed on an Agilent 2100 Bioanalyzer. The sequenced sample consisted of blood. This TCR came from a woman in her 30s with Graves' hyperthyroidism.

The CDR3 has the sequence CASSRTERTSTDTQYF. The nucleotides are TGCGCCAGCAGCCGCACAGAGCGGACTAGCACAGATACGCAGTATTTT. This chain joins TRBV4-1 to TRBJ2-3; matching of 5 bases hints at TRBD2 as the D gene. The trim is 4 bases for V and 0 bases for J, with a gap of 14 bases between the germline ends. CDR1 and CDR2, per the germline V gene, are MGHRA and YSYEKL. The CDR3 contains 16 residues, cysteine and phenylalanine counted. The only DNA kept is the CDR3, 48 bases in frame from the first base.